What follows describes a single T cell receptor beta chain. The antigen is not known. This sample stems from a study of shared clonotypes between healthy human individuals. Study-level points and caveats: Inspection by rarefaction showed sorted-subset sequencing to be incomplete despite large depth.

The length of the CDR3 is 13 residues. Germline CDR1 reads MNHEY; CDR2 reads SMNVEV (reference sequence). J lost 2 bases, V lost 9 bases, and 5 bases had no gene match. Genomic DNA of every subset was divided equally among multiple immunoSEQ plates. Profiling relied on immunoSEQ multiplex PCR, and the TCRdb table lists in-frame clones only, not all of them. In the table there are around 1.6 million clones, 95% to 99% of which are singletons. A CD45RA-negative memory subset and a CD45RA+ naive subset were separated from the CD4+ cells. This sequence was found in a man under 40 in good health. The sequencing sample was made of naive CD4+ T cells sorted from blood. Subset defined: CD45RA+ positively selected. This chain uses TRBV27 with TRBJ2-3; 7 bases fit TRBD1. As DNA, the CDR3 is TGTGCCAGTGGGACAGAGAACACAGATACGCAGTATTTT. It codes for CASGTENTDTQYF.